These 15 T cell receptor beta chains were sequenced from one sample in a study of blood T cell repertoires in COVID-19. TCRdb keeps only in-frame clones here, not all; method: immunoSEQ multiplex PCR. Of about 190,000 clones detected, around 88% appear once; the ten largest clones hold 4%. Sequenced: peripheral blood. The receptors derive from a woman aged 30 to 39 with acute or convalescent COVID-19.

The CDR3, as DNA: TGTGCCAGCGGGGAGGGAATCGTTGCCAAAAACATTCAGTACTTC. The encoded protein is CASGEGIVAKNIQYF. The gene calls are TRBV9 and TRBJ2-4, with 7 positions matching TRBD2. Losses at the gene ends were 7 bases for V and 1 base for J; bases not matched to a gene: 8. Looked up from germline, CDR1 is SGDLS and CDR2 is YYNGEE. There are 15 residues in the CDR3.

The rearrangement joins TRBV19 to TRBJ2-1; TRBD2 matches 11 bases. CDR3 size: 17 residues. Trimming at V came to 4 bases and at J to 8 bases, leaving 13 bases not matched to a gene. Per the germline V gene, CDR1 is LNHDA and CDR2 is SQIVND (reference sequence). The chain's CDR3 is CASSRLTLAGVSHEQFF. The CDR3 nucleotides read TGTGCCAGTAGTAGATTAACACTAGCGGGAGTCTCCCATGAGCAGTTCTTC.

This clone came up a few times. J is TRBJ1-1 and V is TRBV2, with D unresolved. The CDR3 extends over 13 amino acids. CDR1 and CDR2 from the germline V gene are SNHLY and FYNNEI. V shed 7 bases and J shed 11 bases, with 20 bases lying between them. As DNA, the CDR3 is TGTGCCAGCAAGGCGGTGGGTAATCAGAGGGCTTTCTTT. Amino acid sequence: CASKAVGNQRAFF.

This clone was counted a single time. The gene calls are TRBV11-2 and TRBJ2-3; D uncertain. The CDR3 covers 13 residues. With 0 bases removed from V and 9 bases from J, the gap between germline ends came to 10 bases. CDR1 is SGHAT and CDR2 is FQNNGV in the germline V gene. CDR3 sequence reads: CASSLEVQITQYF. In DNA, the CDR3 is TGTGCCAGCAGCTTAGAGGTACAGATAACGCAGTATTTT.

The chain employs TRBV7-9 and TRBJ2-3; D uncertain. V gave up 5 bases and J gave up 0 bases, with 15 bases separating them. Germline assignment: CDR1 SEHNR and CDR2 FQNEAQ (reference sequence). The CDR3 is made up of 16 amino acids. The CDR3 DNA reads as TGTGCCAGCAGCCCCCCGACTCTTCTAAGCACAGATACGCAGTATTTT. Protein: CASSPPTLLSTDTQYF.

The J gene is TRBJ2-7, the V gene TRBV9; tentatively, D is TRBD1 (6 bases). Between the trimmed V and J ends, which lost 4 bases and 4 bases, there was a span of 15 bases. Germline CDR1 SGDLS, CDR2 YYNGEE. This CDR3 contains 14 residues. Here the CDR3 reads CASSPRTESYEQYF. The CDR3 DNA is TGTGCCAGCAGCCCAAGGACAGAGAGTTACGAGCAGTACTTC.

This chain connects TRBV4-2 to TRBJ2-5; D may be TRBD2 (5 bases). The length of the CDR3 is 18 residues. The germline gives CDR1 LGHNA, CDR2 YNFKEQ. V lost 0 bases and J 0 bases, leaving 17 bases between the germline ends. The CDR3 coding sequence is TGTGCCAGCAGCCAAGATTTAGTGGGAGAAAGGTACCAAGAGACCCAGTACTTC. Translating gives CASSQDLVGERYQETQYF.

Comment on this clone: This sample includes further DNA sequences coding for the same CDR3. The chain recombines TRBV5-1 with TRBJ1-4; 8 bases fit TRBD1. J gave up 3 bases and V 4 bases, and 5 bases lay outside the gene matches. CDR3 length: 15 amino acids. Germline V gene data show CDR1 as SGHRS and CDR2 as YFSETQ. CDR3 sequence (DNA): TGCGCCAGCAGCCCGGGACAGGTCGCTAATGAAAAACTGTTTTTT. Residues: CASSPGQVANEKLFF.

This chain connects TRBV28 to TRBJ2-7, with 8 bases fitting TRBD1. This CDR3 has 15 amino acids. In germline, CDR1 is MDHEN, CDR2 SYDVKM. V lost 6 bases, J lost 3 bases, and 10 bases stayed unmatched. The DNA of the CDR3 is TGTGCCAGCAGCCCTCCGGGACAGGTGTTCTACGAGCAGTACTTC. Amino acids: CASSPPGQVFYEQYF.

J is TRBJ1-3 and V is TRBV11-3; the D is unclear. Trimming stripped 1 base from V and 4 bases from J, with 5 bases between. The germline V gene encodes CDR1 SGHNT and CDR2 YENEEA. CDR3 length equals 13 residues. In nucleotides, the CDR3 is TGTGCCAGCAGCTTAGGACTCGGAAACACCATATATTTT. Translated: CASSLGLGNTIYF.

The chain has TRBV2 and TRBJ1-4; D possibly corresponds to TRBD1 (5 bases). The CDR3 loop spans 16 amino acids. Trimming pared 6 bases from V and 0 bases from J, leaving 14 bases between. In germline, CDR1 is SNHLY, CDR2 FYNNEI. The CDR3 sequence: CASSRQTAATNEKLFF. CDR3 in DNA: TGTGCCAGCAGCCGACAGACAGCTGCAACTAATGAAAAACTGTTTTTT.

The chain couples TRBV6-5 to TRBJ2-7; possible D gene TRBD2, 6 bases. Trimming stripped 8 bases from V and 5 bases from J, with 16 bases between. Germline-derived CDR1 and CDR2 are MNHEY and SVGAGI. There are 13 residues in the CDR3. The CDR3 region has the DNA TGTGCCAGCCAAAGGGGAGGCTACGACGAGCAGTACTTC. It codes for CASQRGGYDEQYF.

The chain links TRBV3-1 (or the pseudogene TRBV3-2) to TRBJ2-7, with 11 nucleotides matching TRBD2. J lost 6 bases, V lost 5 bases, and 3 bases had no gene match. The CDR3 has 13 residues. The germline gives CDR1 LGHDT, CDR2 YNNKEL (reference sequence). In DNA, the CDR3 is TGTGCCAGCAGCGGACTAGCGGGCCGCGAGCAGTACTTC. Translated: CASSGLAGREQYF.

V usage is TRBV7-9 and J usage is TRBJ2-1; 8 bases agree with TRBD2. J was trimmed by 8 bases and V by 5 bases; bases with no gene match: 26. The CDR3 contains 20 residues. Per germline, CDR1 SEHNR and CDR2 FQNEAQ (reference sequence). The CDR3 nucleotides read TGTGCCAGCAGCAACCTGCCGGGACTAGAGATAGGGGGAGGGGTCGATGAGCAGTTCTTC. This encodes CASSNLPGLEIGGGVDEQFF.

The V gene is TRBV5-1, the J gene TRBJ2-4; no firm D call. The CDR3 extends over 14 amino acids. Per germline, CDR1 SGHRS and CDR2 YFSETQ. V was clipped by 4 bases and J by 0 bases, with 8 bases between them. The CDR3 coding sequence is TGCGCCAGCAGCCCCGGAGTAGCCAAAAACATTCAGTACTTC. This translates into CASSPGVAKNIQYF.